This T cell receptor beta chain was sequenced in a study of blood T cell repertoires in COVID-19. Study at large: Acute-phase and convalescent COVID-19 samples originated in the United States, Italy and Spain. The cDNA or gDNA used as material had been derived from T cells, B-cell-depleted T cells, or PBMCs.

The CDR3 extends over 14 amino acids. Germline V CDR1 and CDR2: MNHEY, SVGAGI. Trimming took off 7 bases at V and 1 base at J, with 12 bases between the two ends. As processed by the authors: Amplified reference gene primers provided the basis for estimating nucleated cell counts. Repertoires were generated with immunoSEQ multiplex PCR, while TCRdb's copy carries only in-frame clones and drops some. V and J calls and clone size are given by that table; D and trimming were obtained from the DNA. The sample consists of 14,000 or so clones, 73% of them appearing once. The specimen was peripheral blood. This receptor was identified in an older man with acute or convalescent COVID-19. V usage is TRBV6-5 and J usage is TRBJ2-3; D is unclear. For the CDR3, the DNA is TGTGCCAGCACTAAATCTCGGGGCACAGATACGCAGTATTTT. This translates into CASTKSRGTDTQYF.